This is a list of T cell receptor beta chains from one sample in a study of blood T cells in healthy people across ages. Via MiXCR, TCRdb re-called the 5' RACE reads, giving one row per CDR3 protein. Found here are about 1.8 million distinct CDR3 sequences, about 49% of them singletons; the top ten hold approximately 2.1%. The sequencing input was blood. These TCRs come from a woman aged 40 to 55 in good health. CDR3s include the opening cysteine and the closing phenylalanine or tryptophan. D genes are given only for firm matches. Clone sizes are given selectively: once, few, many, or a class where the clone is expanded.

TRBJ2-1,20,NA,TRBD2,TRBV7-6,TGTGCCAGCAGCTTACCAAAGAGCGGGGGGGCCCGCAGCTCCTACAATGAGCAGTTCTTC,CASSLPKSGGARSSYNEQFF
TRBJ2-1,14,NA,TRBD1,TRBV6-5,TGTGCCAGCAGACGGGGCAGGGGGCGGAATGAGCAGTTCTTC,CASRRGRGRNEQFF
TRBJ2-5,17,NA,TRBD2,TRBV5-5,TGTGCCAGCAGCATGAGACTAGCGGGGGGGCGGGGAGAGACCCAGTACTTC,CASSMRLAGGRGETQYF
TRBJ2-7,15,NA,TRBD1,TRBV5-6,TGTGCCAGCAGCCCCGAAGTGGGACAGAACTACGAGCAGTACTTC,CASSPEVGQNYEQYF
TRBJ1-2,16,NA,NA,TRBV24-1,TGTGCCACCAGTGATTCAGCGCCGGGGATCAACCATGGCTACACCTTC,CATSDSAPGINHGYTF
TRBJ2-7,11,few,NA,TRBV10-3,TGTGCCATCAGTGAAATAAACGAGCAGTACTTC,CAISEINEQYF
TRBJ2-7,15,NA,NA,TRBV5-1,TGCGCCAGTTCTAACCCGGACTCCTTCTCTTACGAGCAGTACTTC,CASSNPDSFSYEQYF
TRBJ2-7,14,NA,TRBD1,TRBV11-1,TGTGCCAGCAGCTCGCCGGGACAGGGGAGCGGGCAGTACTTC,CASSSPGQGSGQYF
TRBJ2-1,19,NA,NA,TRBV4-3,NA,CASSQDSLRARGVYNEPFF
TRBJ2-5,19,NA,TRBD1,TRBV4-1,TGCGCCAGCAGCCAAGAAGCTCGAGGGACAGGGACGGGCGCGCGGACCCAGTACTTC,CASSQEARGTGTGARTQYF